The 9 T cell receptor beta chains reported below all come from one sample, sequenced in a study of cytomegalovirus exposure and HLA in healthy donors. Primers for the PCR totalled 60 Vbeta and 13 Jbeta. Method: immunoSEQ multiplex PCR; TCRdb's copy keeps in-frame clones and lacks some. Of about 180,000 clones listed, around 80% are singletons. The sequenced sample consisted of PBMCs. These receptors came from a girl under 18 in good health and CMV-seropositive.

The chain recombines TRBV20-1 with TRBJ2-5; no definite D call. Deletions cut 3 bases from V and 3 bases from J, with 5 bases between. The CDR3 consists of 11 residues. Germline CDR1 is DFQATT and CDR2 is SNEGSKA (reference sequence). In nucleotides, the CDR3 is TGCAGTGCTAGGCCGGAAGAGACCCAGTACTTC. Its protein product is CSARPEETQYF.

This chain joins TRBV7-9 and TRBJ1-2, with D tentatively TRBD1 (6 bases). CDR3 length: 14 residues. V lost 6 bases, J lost 4 bases, and 15 bases lay in between. Germline CDR1 and CDR2: SEHNR and FQNEAQ (reference sequence). CDR3 in DNA: TGTGCCAGCAGTGTACGGGAAGGGGGCTATGGCTACACCTTC. This sequence encodes CASSVREGGYGYTF.

In this sample, this clone turned up once. The chain uses TRBV29-1 and TRBJ1-5, with a weak D call TRBD1 (6 bases). V lost 4 bases and J lost 5, with 12 bases in between. CDR1 is SQVTM and CDR2 is ANQGSEA in the germline V gene. This CDR3 region has 13 residues. The CDR3 protein is CSVVLGADQPQHF. In DNA form, the CDR3 reads TGCAGCGTTGTTTTGGGGGCGGATCAGCCCCAGCATTTT.

This chain joins TRBV5-4 and TRBJ2-1; tentatively, D is TRBD2 (6 bases). V was trimmed by 4 bases and J by 0 bases, leaving 11 bases between them. Germline loops: CDR1 SGHNT, CDR2 YYREEE (reference sequence). The CDR3 has 15 amino acids. The CDR3 sequence is CASSTSAGSYNEQFF. As DNA, the CDR3 is TGTGCCAGCAGCACCTCAGCGGGCTCCTACAATGAGCAGTTCTTC.

V is TRBV7-9 and J is TRBJ2-5; TRBD1 aligns across 10 bases. The CDR3 covers 15 residues. Germline assignment: CDR1 SEHNR and CDR2 FQNEAQ (reference sequence). Trimming removed 5 bases from V and 5 bases from J; junction bases left unmatched: 8. Written as DNA, the CDR3 is TGTGCCAGCAGCCGTTCGGGACAGGGGATGGAGACCCAGTACTTC. It translates to CASSRSGQGMETQYF. Combining the CDR3 with reference TRBV7-9 and TRBJ2-5 gives the whole variable domain DTGVSQNPRHKITKRGQNVTFRCDPISEHNRLYWYRQTLGQGPEFLTYFQNEAQLEKSRLLSDRFSAERPKGSFSTLEIQRTEQGDSAMYLCASSRSGQGMETQYFGPGTRLLVL.

The chain is built from TRBV6-6 and TRBJ2-3; 7 nucleotides agree with TRBD2. V lost 7 bases to trimming and J lost 5 bases; unmatched junction nucleotides: 12. The CDR3 extends over 15 amino acids. Germline V gene lookup returns CDR1 MNHNY and CDR2 SVGAGI (reference sequence). This CDR3 reads CASNGWRESKDTQYF. CDR3 in DNA: TGTGCCAGCAATGGGTGGCGGGAGTCGAAAGATACGCAGTATTTT.

V and J are TRBV6-5 and TRBJ1-1; TRBD1 aligns across 9 bases. Germline CDR1 is MNHEY and CDR2 is SVGAGI. This CDR3 is built from 15 residues. The J segment lost 5 bases and the V segment lost 6 bases, leaving 10 bases of the junction unmatched. The CDR3 DNA sequence: TGTGCCAGCAGCAACTACGGGACAGGGAAAACTGAAGCTTTCTTT. This translates into CASSNYGTGKTEAFF.

This chain connects TRBV7-6 to TRBJ2-7, with TRBD1 matching over 9 bases. The germline CDR1 and CDR2 sequences are SGHVS and FNYEAQ. Losses at the gene ends were 1 base for V and 3 bases for J; bases not matched to a gene: 7. This CDR3 region has 16 residues. The CDR3 bases are TGTGCCAGCAGCTTAGTTGGGGGACAGGGATTCTACGAGCAGTACTTC. Translated: CASSLVGGQGFYEQYF.

V is TRBV11-2 and J is TRBJ1-1; D remains ambiguous. Germline V CDR1 and CDR2: SGHAT, FQNNGV. This CDR3 is 11 amino acids long. V was pared by 5 bases and J by 2 bases, with 3 bases between. CDR3 DNA: TGTGCCAGCAGCCGTAACACTGAAGCTTTCTTT. It specifies CASSRNTEAFF. The entire variable domain, with the rest obtained from reference TRBV11-2 and TRBJ1-1, is as follows: EAGVAQSPRYKIIEKRQSVAFWCNPISGHATLYWYQQILGQGPKLLIQFQNNGVVDDSQLPKDRFSAERLKGVDSTLKIQPAKLEDSAVYLCASSRNTEAFFGQGTRLTVV.